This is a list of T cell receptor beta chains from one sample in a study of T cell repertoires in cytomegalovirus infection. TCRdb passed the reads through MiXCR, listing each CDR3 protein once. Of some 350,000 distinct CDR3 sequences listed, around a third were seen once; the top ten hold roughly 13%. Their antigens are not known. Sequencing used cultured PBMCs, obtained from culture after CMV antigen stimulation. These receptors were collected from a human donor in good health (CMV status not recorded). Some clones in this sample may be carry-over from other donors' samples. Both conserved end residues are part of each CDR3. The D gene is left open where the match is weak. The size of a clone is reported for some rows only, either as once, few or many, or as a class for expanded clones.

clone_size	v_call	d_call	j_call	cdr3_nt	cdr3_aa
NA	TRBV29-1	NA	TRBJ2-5	TGCAGCACCTCGGAGGTCCAAGAGACCCAGTACTTC	CSTSEVQETQYF
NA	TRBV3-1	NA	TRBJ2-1	TGTGCCAGCAGCCAAGGTATCCAGCCCTCCTACAATGAGCAGTTCTTC	CASSQGIQPSYNEQFF
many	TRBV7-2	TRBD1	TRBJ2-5	TGTGCCAGCAGCCGGACAGGGCCCCAAGAGACCCAGTACTTC	CASSRTGPQETQYF
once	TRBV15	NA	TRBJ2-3	TGTGCCACCAGGACGTCCAGGTTCACAGATACGCAGTATTTT	CATRTSRFTDTQYF
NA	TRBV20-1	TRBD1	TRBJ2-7	TGCAGTGCTAGGGGACAGGGTGGAGACGAGCAGTACTTC	CSARGQGGDEQYF
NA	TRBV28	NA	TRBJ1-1	TGTGCCAGCAGTTTATACGCCCCGGTGAACACTGAAGCTTTCTTT	CASSLYAPVNTEAFF
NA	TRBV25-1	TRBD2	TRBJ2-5	TGTGCCAGCAACGGATATCTAGCGGGAGGCGCGGAGACCCAGTACTTC	CASNGYLAGGAETQYF
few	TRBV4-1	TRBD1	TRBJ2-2	TGCGCCAGCAGCCAAGACCCGATAGGACAGGGTGGAAACGGGGAGCTGTTTTTT	CASSQDPIGQGGNGELFF
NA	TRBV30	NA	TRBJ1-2	TGTGCCTGGAGGTCCACAGACGGGTACTATGGCTACACCTTC	CAWRSTDGYYGYTF
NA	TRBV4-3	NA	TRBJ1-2	TGCGCCAGCAGCCAAGATGAGGGCAGGGTCTATGGCTACACCTTC	CASSQDEGRVYGYTF
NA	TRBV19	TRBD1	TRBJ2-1	TGTGCCAGTAGTGCCCAGGGGGCAAATGAGCAGTTCTTC	CASSAQGANEQFF
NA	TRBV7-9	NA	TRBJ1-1	TGTGCCAGCCTTGCGCTGGGAGACACTGAAGCTTTCTTT	CASLALGDTEAFF
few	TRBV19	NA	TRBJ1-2	TGTGCCAGTAGCAAAACTCGGACAGCCCCCTATGGCTACACCTTC	CASSKTRTAPYGYTF
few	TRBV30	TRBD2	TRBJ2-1	TGTGCCTGGAGTGTACGGGCTAGCGGAGACTACAATGAGCAGTTCTTC	CAWSVRASGDYNEQFF
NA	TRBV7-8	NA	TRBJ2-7	TGTGCCAGCAGCTTAGTAGGCGGGTTCTACGAGCAGTACTTC	CASSLVGGFYEQYF
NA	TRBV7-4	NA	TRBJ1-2	TGTGCCAGCAGCTTGATAAGTTACGGCTACACCTTC	CASSLISYGYTF
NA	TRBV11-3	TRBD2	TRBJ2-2	TGTGCCAGCAGCTTAGATGGGAGCGGGAGGTCAACCGGGGAGCTGTTTTTT	CASSLDGSGRSTGELFF
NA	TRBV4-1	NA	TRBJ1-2	TGCGCCAGCAGCCCTCGGAGCCTGGACGGCGTAACATATGGCTACACCTTC	CASSPRSLDGVTYGYTF
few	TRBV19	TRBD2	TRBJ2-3	TGTGCCAGTAGTATGAGCGGGAGGGCCGAGGGCACAGATACGCAGTATTTT	CASSMSGRAEGTDTQYF
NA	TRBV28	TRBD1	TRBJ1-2	TGTGCCAGCAGTTCGACCGGGACAGCCGATAACTATGGCTACACCTTC	CASSSTGTADNYGYTF
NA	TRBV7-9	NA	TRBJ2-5	TGTGCCAGCAGCTTAGCGCAGGGGGGAGAGAAGACCCAGTACTTC	CASSLAQGGEKTQYF
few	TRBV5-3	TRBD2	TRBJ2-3	TGTGCCAGCAGCTTCGGGACTAGCGCAGATACGCAGTATTTT	CASSFGTSADTQYF
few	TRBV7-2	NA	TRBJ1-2	TGTGCCAGCAGCTTAGCGAAGGGGCGCTTCCTCAGAGGGGGTGGCTACACCTTC	CASSLAKGRFLRGGGYTF
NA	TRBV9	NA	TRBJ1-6	TGTGCCAGCAGCGCCGGGCCCGAGGGCTCACCCCTCCACTTT	CASSAGPEGSPLHF
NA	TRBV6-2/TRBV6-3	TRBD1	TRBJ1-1	TGTGCCAGCAGTTATCTCCAGGGGGCATGGACTGAAGCTTTCTTT	CASSYLQGAWTEAFF
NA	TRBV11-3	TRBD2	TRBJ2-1	TGTGCCAGCAGCCCTTGGGAACAGACTAGCGGGAGCTCCTACAATGAGCAGTTCTTC	CASSPWEQTSGSSYNEQFF
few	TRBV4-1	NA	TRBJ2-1	TGCGCCAGCCCCCACGGGCACTCTAACAATGAGCAGTTCTTC	CASPHGHSNNEQFF
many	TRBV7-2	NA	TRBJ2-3	TGTGCCAGCAGCTCCGATAGTATGAGGGCAGATACGCAGTATTTT	CASSSDSMRADTQYF
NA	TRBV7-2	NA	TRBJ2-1	TGTGCCAGCAGCCCTGATCCTAGCTCCTACAATGAGCAGTTCTTC	CASSPDPSSYNEQFF
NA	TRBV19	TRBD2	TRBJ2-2	TGTGCCAGTAGTATCGCGGGAGGGGGGACCGGGGAGCTGTTTTTT	CASSIAGGGTGELFF
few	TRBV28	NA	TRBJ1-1	TGTGCCTCGATGACCGGGGGCGGGATGAACACTGAAGCTTTCTTT	CASMTGGGMNTEAFF
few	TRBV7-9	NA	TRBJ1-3	TGTGCCAGCAGCTTATGGGGTATTGATACTGGAAACACCATATATTTT	CASSLWGIDTGNTIYF
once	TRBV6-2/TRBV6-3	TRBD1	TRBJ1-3	TGTGCCAGCACGAATCGACAGGGGAGCTCTGGAAACACCATATATTTT	CASTNRQGSSGNTIYF
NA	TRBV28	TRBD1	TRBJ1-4	TGTGCCAGCAGTTCACGAATGGACAGGGGGCGTCTAACTAATGAAAAACTGTTTTTT	CASSSRMDRGRLTNEKLFF
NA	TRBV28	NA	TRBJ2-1	TGTGCCAGCAACAATGGAAATGAGCAGTTCTTC	CASNNGNEQFF
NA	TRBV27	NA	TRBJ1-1	TGTGCCAGCAACCCAGGGGCCGGGGGCACTGAAGCTTTCTTT	CASNPGAGGTEAFF
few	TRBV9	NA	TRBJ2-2	TGTGCCAGCAGCGTCCACAGAACGCCGGAGCAGGGGGAGCTGTTTTTT	CASSVHRTPEQGELFF
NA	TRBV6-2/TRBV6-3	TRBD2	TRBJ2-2	TGTGCCAGCAGTAAGACTAGCGGATCAACCGGGGAGCTGTTTTTT	CASSKTSGSTGELFF
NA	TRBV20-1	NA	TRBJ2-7	TGCAGTGCTCCAAGAGGGGAACAGGGATCCTACGAGCAGTACTTC	CSAPRGEQGSYEQYF
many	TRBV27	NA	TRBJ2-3	TGTGCCAGCAGTCCAGGCAGGGCCCGGACAGATACGCAGTATTTT	CASSPGRARTDTQYF
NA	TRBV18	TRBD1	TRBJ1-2	TGTGCCAGCTCACCACCGGCAGGGGGCCGCGTTGGGGGCTACACCTTC	CASSPPAGGRVGGYTF
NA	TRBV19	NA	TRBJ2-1	TGTGCCAGTACCCCGCACCGGGTGAGTTCCTACAATGAGCAGTTCTTC	CASTPHRVSSYNEQFF
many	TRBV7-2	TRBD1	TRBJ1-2	TGTGCCAGCAGTCGGCTAACAGGGGTTTCCTATGGCTACACCTTC	CASSRLTGVSYGYTF
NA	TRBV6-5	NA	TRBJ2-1	TGTGCCAGCATCTCCACCGGGACTGGATACAATGAGCAGTTCTTC	CASISTGTGYNEQFF
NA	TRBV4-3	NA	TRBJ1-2	TGCGCCAGCAGCCAAGCCGCTACAATTAACTATGGCTACACCTTC	CASSQAATINYGYTF
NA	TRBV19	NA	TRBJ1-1	TGTGCCAGTAGTATCTACTACACAGGGACCACTGAAGCTTTCTTT	CASSIYYTGTTEAFF
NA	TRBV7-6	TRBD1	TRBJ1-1	TGTGCCAGCAGCCAGACAGGGGTTGAAGCTTTCTTT	CASSQTGVEAFF
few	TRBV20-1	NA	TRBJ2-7	TGCAGTGCTTCCTCGAGAACCTACGAGCAGTACTTC	CSASSRTYEQYF
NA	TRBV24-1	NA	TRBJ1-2	TGTGCCACCAGTTCTTCCAGGAGTGTCTATGGCTACACCTTC	CATSSSRSVYGYTF
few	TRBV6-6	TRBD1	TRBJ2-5	TGTGCCGGGGGGTCAGACAGGGGCCAAGAGACCCAGTACTTC	CAGGSDRGQETQYF
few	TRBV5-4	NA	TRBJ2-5	TGTGCCAGCAGCAATGACCCGGCGGGGACCCAGTACTTC	CASSNDPAGTQYF
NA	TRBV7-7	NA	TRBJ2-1	TGTGCTAGCAGCTTAGATCCCCCTAGCGCGAGCTCCTACAATGAGCAGTTCTTC	CASSLDPPSASSYNEQFF
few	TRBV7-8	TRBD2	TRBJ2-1	TGTGCCAGCAGCCCCAAAATAAAGCGGGGACTAGCGGGAGGGAGGGGGGACGATGAGCAGTTCTTC	CASSPKIKRGLAGGRGDDEQFF
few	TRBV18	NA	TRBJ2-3	TGTGCCAGCTCATTCCAGACGGGTTCCGGCACAGATACGCAGTATTTT	CASSFQTGSGTDTQYF